This T cell receptor (beta chain) was sequenced for a study of identifying expanded T cells in peripheral blood. A remark on this clone: Its specificity is unknown.

Produced via immunoSEQ multiplex PCR; TCRdb's table is partial and in-frame only. This table has around 75,000 clones, roughly 90% appearing once. The germline V gene has CDR1 SQVTM and CDR2 ANQGSEA. V dropped 2 bases and J dropped 0 bases, with 11 bases sitting between them. This CDR3 has 14 residues. Study results and limitations: Differentially abundant clones: about 1.2 between replicates, approximately 16 at around 15 days, less than 20 at four.

The TCR sequence derives from a person aged 18 to 70 in good health. The chain couples TRBV29-1 to TRBJ2-7; D is possibly TRBD2 (5 bases). Sequences were obtained from blood. The CDR3 DNA is TGCAGCGTTGAATTTACGGGGTCCTCCTACGAGCAGTACTTC. Translated: CSVEFTGSSYEQYF.